A selection of T cell receptor beta chains follows, all from one sample in a study of T-cell memory formation after mild COVID-19. TCRdb processed the 5' RACE reads anew with MiXCR; each CDR3 protein has one entry. Here the sample spans roughly 370,000 distinct CDR3 sequences, approximately 16% being singletons. The sequenced sample consisted of PBMCs or a T cell subset sorted from them (not recorded which). These TCRs come from a man aged 18 to 29 who had mild COVID-19 (a few samples of this study predate the infection). Cell type and time point are not known. The CDR3 runs from the conserved cysteine through the conserved F or W. D genes are given only for firm matches. Not every row has a clone size; where given, it reads once, few, many or a size class.

length	V	D	J	size	DNA	CDR3
15	TRBV7-6	TRBD1	TRBJ2-1	.	TGTGCCAGCAGCCACGGGACAGGGAACAACAATGAGCAGTTCTTC	CASSHGTGNNNEQFF
14	TRBV9	.	TRBJ2-1	few	TGTGCCAGCAGCCCCCCGGGGAGAAGGGGTGAGCAGTTCTTC	CASSPPGRRGEQFF
17	TRBV2	.	TRBJ1-1	few	TGTGCCAGCAGTGGGAGGCTTACAAAAAGAATGAACACTGAAGCTTTCTTT	CASSGRLTKRMNTEAFF
16	TRBV15	.	TRBJ1-5	.	TGTGCCACCAGCAGAGATAGTTCGGACATCGATCAGCCCCAGCATTTT	CATSRDSSDIDQPQHF
15	TRBV25-1	.	TRBJ2-1	few	TGTGCCAGCAGAGACGAGGGGGGCTCCTACAATGAGCAGTTCTTC	CASRDEGGSYNEQFF
15	TRBV4-2	TRBD2	TRBJ2-1	.	TGTGCCAGCAGGGGCGGGGGGTCGGCCGCTGGTGAGCAGTTCTTC	CASRGGGSAAGEQFF
14	TRBV7-8	.	TRBJ1-3	few	TGTGCCAGCAGCTTAGTGGGTGTTGGAAACACCATATATTTT	CASSLVGVGNTIYF
16	TRBV24-1	.	TRBJ2-3	.	TGTGCCACCAGTGATTTAGGAGAAGATGGGTGGGATACGCAGTATTTT	CATSDLGEDGWDTQYF
18	TRBV12-3/TRBV12-4	.	TRBJ1-1	few	TGTGCCAGCAGTTTTGTACTCCCGCGCCATCACTACAACACTGAAGCTTTCTTT	CASSFVLPRHHYNTEAFF
13	TRBV3-1	.	TRBJ2-5	few	TGTGCCAGCAGCCAAGGGAGGACGGAGACCCAGTACTTC	CASSQGRTETQYF
15	TRBV5-1	.	TRBJ1-5	.	TGCGCCAGCAGCCGGGACGGCCATAGCAATCAGCCCCAGCATTTT	CASSRDGHSNQPQHF
13	TRBV20-1	TRBD1	TRBJ1-2	few	TGCAGTGCGGAGGGACAGGGGCTAGGTGGCTACACCTTC	CSAEGQGLGGYTF
14	TRBV27	.	TRBJ1-2	.	TGTGCCAGCAGTTTATCGCAGGGTTTGGATGGCTACACCTTC	CASSLSQGLDGYTF
13	TRBV7-2	.	TRBJ2-1	few	TGTGCCAGCAGCCCTCAGCGATTGGCCGAGCAGTTCTTC	CASSPQRLAEQFF
14	TRBV5-1	.	TRBJ2-7	.	TGCGCCAGCAGCTTGGTCACAGAGATCTACGAGCAGTACTTC	CASSLVTEIYEQYF
14	TRBV4-3	TRBD2	TRBJ2-2	many	TGCGCCAGCAGCCAAGAGGGAGGGGCCGGGGAGCTGTTTTTT	CASSQEGGAGELFF
13	TRBV30	.	TRBJ1-2	.	TGTGCCTGGCGCCAGGCAGGGGTCTACGGCTACACCTTC	CAWRQAGVYGYTF
14	TRBV7-9	.	TRBJ2-1	few	TGTGCCAGCAGCTTCATGACATCGGTTGGGGAGCAGTTCTTC	CASSFMTSVGEQFF
20	TRBV4-1	TRBD2	TRBJ2-2	.	TGCGCCAGCAGCCAAGCATCATCCCCTAGCGGGGCCGGGAACACCGGGGAGCTGTTTTTT	CASSQASSPSGAGNTGELFF
14	TRBV4-2	TRBD2	TRBJ2-1	few	TGTGCCAGCAGCTTTAGCGGGGGGGCCTATGAGCAGTTCTTC	CASSFSGGAYEQFF
16	TRBV27	TRBD1	TRBJ2-2	.	TGTGCCAGCAGGGCAAGACAGGGGTTTAACACCGGGGAGCTGTTTTTT	CASRARQGFNTGELFF
15	TRBV24-1	.	TRBJ2-7	.	TGTGCCACCAGTGAAAGTGGAGAGCAGATCTGCGAGCAGTACTTC	CATSESGEQICEQYF
13	TRBV5-6	.	TRBJ2-7	.	TGTGCCAGCAGCTTCGACGGCTCCTACGAGCAGTACTTC	CASSFDGSYEQYF
14	TRBV6-5	.	TRBJ2-4	many	TGTGCCAGCAGTTACCTCCTTGGAGGAAACATTCAGTACTTC	CASSYLLGGNIQYF
15	TRBV5-1	TRBD1	TRBJ1-4	.	TGCGCCAGCAGCAAAGAGACAGGGCTTAGTGAAAAACTGTTTTTT	CASSKETGLSEKLFF
14	TRBV10-3	.	TRBJ2-5	many	TGTGCCATCAGTGATAGCGACAGACAAGAGACCCAGTACTTC	CAISDSDRQETQYF
13	TRBV7-2	TRBD2	TRBJ2-5	.	TGTGCCGGACAAAAGCGGGGGGGAGGGACCCAGTACTTC	CAGQKRGGGTQYF
17	TRBV12-3/TRBV12-4	TRBD1	TRBJ2-6	.	TGTGCCAGCAGTCCCCGGACAGGGTTCTCTGGGGCCAACGTCCTGACTTTC	CASSPRTGFSGANVLTF